What follows describes a single T cell receptor beta chain. TCRdb's copy holds only in-frame clones and misses some; the assay was immunoSEQ multiplex PCR. The top ten hold 9.5% to 15% of the sample, which has about 130,000 clones, roughly 86% seen once. These data are taken from a study of blood T cell repertoires in COVID-19. Germline CDR1 SQVTM, CDR2 ANQGSEA. The CDR3 is made up of 13 amino acids. Trimming pared 3 bases from V and 4 bases from J, leaving 9 bases between. This clonotype was sampled from a human donor in a cohort sampled during active COVID-19. The sample comprised peripheral blood. The rearrangement links TRBV29-1 to TRBJ2-2, with D possibly matching TRBD2 (5 bases). The CDR3 sequence is CSVDPGSTGELFF. CDR3 coding DNA: TGCAGCGTTGATCCGGGGTCCACCGGGGAGCTGTTTTTT.